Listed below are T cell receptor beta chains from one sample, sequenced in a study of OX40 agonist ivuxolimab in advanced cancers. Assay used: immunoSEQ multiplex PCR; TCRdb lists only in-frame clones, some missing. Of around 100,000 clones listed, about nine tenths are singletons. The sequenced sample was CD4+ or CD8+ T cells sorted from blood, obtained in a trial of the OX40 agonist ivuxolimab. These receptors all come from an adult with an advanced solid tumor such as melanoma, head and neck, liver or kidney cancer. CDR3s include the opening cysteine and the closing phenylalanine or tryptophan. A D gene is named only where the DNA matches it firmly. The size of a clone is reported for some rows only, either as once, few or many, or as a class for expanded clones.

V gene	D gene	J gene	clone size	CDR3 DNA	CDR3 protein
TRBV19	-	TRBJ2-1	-	TGTGCCAGTAGTATAAGCGGGCCCCAGACCTACAATGAGCAGTTCTTC	CASSISGPQTYNEQFF
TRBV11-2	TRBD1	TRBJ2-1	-	TGTGCCAGCAGCTCGGCCGGGACAGGGGTCTACAATGAGCAGTTCTTC	CASSSAGTGVYNEQFF
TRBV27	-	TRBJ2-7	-	TGTGCCAGCAGTTTTAGGGAGGGGGCCCCCTACGAGCAGTACTTC	CASSFREGAPYEQYF
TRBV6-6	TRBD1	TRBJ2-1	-	TGTGCCAGCAGCCCCGGGACAGGGAGGAATGAGCAGTTCTTC	CASSPGTGRNEQFF
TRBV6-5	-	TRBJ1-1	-	TGTGCCAGCATACCACGACCGAGGAACACTGAAGCTTTCTTT	CASIPRPRNTEAFF
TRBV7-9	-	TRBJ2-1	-	TGTGCCAGCAGCTTAAGACGGGACATCACCTACAATGAGCAGTTCTTC	CASSLRRDITYNEQFF
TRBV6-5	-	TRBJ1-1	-	TGTGCCAGCAGTTACTCGCACAGGGCGAACACTGAAGCTTTCTTT	CASSYSHRANTEAFF
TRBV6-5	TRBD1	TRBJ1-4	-	TGTGCCAGCAGTAGGACAGGGGACGAAAAACTGTTTTTT	CASSRTGDEKLFF
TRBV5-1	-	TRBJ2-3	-	TGCGCCAGCAGCTTGGCGAGCTTCAAATGGGATACGCAGTATTTT	CASSLASFKWDTQYF
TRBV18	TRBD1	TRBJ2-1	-	TGTGCCAGCTCACCTCGACAGGGTTCAGACAATGAGCAGTTCTTC	CASSPRQGSDNEQFF
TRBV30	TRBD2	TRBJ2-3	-	TGTGCCTGGAGTAGGGTAGCGGGAGGGGATACGCAGTATTTT	CAWSRVAGGDTQYF
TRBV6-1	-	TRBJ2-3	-	TGTGCCAGCAGTGTAACCTTTAGCGGAAATACAGATACGCAGTATTTT	CASSVTFSGNTDTQYF
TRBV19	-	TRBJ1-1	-	TGTGCCAGTAGTCCCCCTGGCGTAACCAGGGCCACTGAAGCTTTCTTT	CASSPPGVTRATEAFF
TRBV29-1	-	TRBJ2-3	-	TGCAGCGTTGCGAGGACTTCGACAGAGGCAGATACGCAGTATTTT	CSVARTSTEADTQYF
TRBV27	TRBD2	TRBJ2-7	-	TGTGCCAGCACCCTAGCGGGAGTAGGGTCCTACGAGCAGTACTTC	CASTLAGVGSYEQYF
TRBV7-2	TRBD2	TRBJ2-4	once	TGTGCCAGCAGCCGGTCGTTGCGGGAGGCAACCAAAAACATTCAGTACTTC	CASSRSLREATKNIQYF
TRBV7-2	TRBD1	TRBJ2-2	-	TGTGCCAGCAGCGTCAACAGGGGGCGCGTTGGGGAGCTGTTTTTT	CASSVNRGRVGELFF
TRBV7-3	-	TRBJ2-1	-	TGTGCCAGCAGCGAGGGGTCCTACAATGAGCAGTTCTTC	CASSEGSYNEQFF
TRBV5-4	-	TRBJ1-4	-	TGTGCCAGCAGCTTGGGTGGCACCACCACAACTAATGAAAAACTGTTTTTT	CASSLGGTTTTNEKLFF
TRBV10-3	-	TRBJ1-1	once	TGTGCCATCGCGCCGGGCCCTAACACTGAAGCTTTCTTT	CAIAPGPNTEAFF
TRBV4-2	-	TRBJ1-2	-	TGTGCCAGCAGCCAAGGGCACAATGGCTACACCTTC	CASSQGHNGYTF
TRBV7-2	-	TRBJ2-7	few	TGTGCCAGCAGCCCCTTGATGCAACCATCCTACGAGCAGTACTTC	CASSPLMQPSYEQYF
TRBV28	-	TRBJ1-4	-	TGTGCCAGCAGTTGGGGGGGGGTTAATGAAAAACTGTTTTTT	CASSWGGVNEKLFF
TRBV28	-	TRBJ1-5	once	TGTGCCAGCAGTTTATACGGGGCGGACGGCAATCAGCCCCAGCATTTT	CASSLYGADGNQPQHF
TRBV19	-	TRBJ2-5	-	TGTGCCAGTAGTATTCTTCCGGGACTGAGAAAGATACAAGAGACCCAGTACTTC	CASSILPGLRKIQETQYF
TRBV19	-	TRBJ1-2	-	TGTGCCAGTAGCCCGACAGGAACGCATGGCTACACCTTC	CASSPTGTHGYTF
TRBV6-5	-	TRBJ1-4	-	TGTGCCAGCAGTCGCCAGGGGCTCCAAAATGAAAAACTGTTTTTT	CASSRQGLQNEKLFF
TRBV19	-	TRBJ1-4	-	TGTGCCAGTAGTACCAAGTTAGGCCTTAATGAAAAACTGTTTTTT	CASSTKLGLNEKLFF